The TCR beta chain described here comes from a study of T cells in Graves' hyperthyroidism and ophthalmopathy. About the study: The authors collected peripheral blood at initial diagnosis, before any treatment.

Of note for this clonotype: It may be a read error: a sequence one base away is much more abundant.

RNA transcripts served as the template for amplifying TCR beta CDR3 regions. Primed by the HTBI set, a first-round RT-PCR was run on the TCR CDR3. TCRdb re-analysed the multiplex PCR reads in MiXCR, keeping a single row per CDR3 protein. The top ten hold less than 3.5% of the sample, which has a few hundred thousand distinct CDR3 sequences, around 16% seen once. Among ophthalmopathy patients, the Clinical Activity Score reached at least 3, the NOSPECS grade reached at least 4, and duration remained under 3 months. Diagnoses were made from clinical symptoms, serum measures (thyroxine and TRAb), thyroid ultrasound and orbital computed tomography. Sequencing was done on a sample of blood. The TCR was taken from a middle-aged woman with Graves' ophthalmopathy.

The CDR3 sequence: CASRVVGGERLFF. Written as DNA, the CDR3 is TGTGCCAGCAGAGTGGTGGGTGGTGAAAGACTGTTTTTT. The chain couples TRBV12-3 or TRBV12-4 to TRBJ1-4; D gene ambiguous. The CDR3 loop spans 13 amino acids.